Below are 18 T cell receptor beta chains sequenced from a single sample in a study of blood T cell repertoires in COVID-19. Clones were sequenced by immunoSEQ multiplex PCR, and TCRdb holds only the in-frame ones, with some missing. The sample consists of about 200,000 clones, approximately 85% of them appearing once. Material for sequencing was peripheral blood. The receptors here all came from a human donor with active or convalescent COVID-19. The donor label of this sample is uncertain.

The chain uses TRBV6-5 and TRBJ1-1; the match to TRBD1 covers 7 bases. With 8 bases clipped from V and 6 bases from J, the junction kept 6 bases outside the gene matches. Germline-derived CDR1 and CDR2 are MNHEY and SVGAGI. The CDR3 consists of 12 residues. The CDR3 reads CASRRQGAEAFF. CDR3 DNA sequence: TGTGCCAGCCGCCGACAGGGAGCTGAAGCTTTCTTT.

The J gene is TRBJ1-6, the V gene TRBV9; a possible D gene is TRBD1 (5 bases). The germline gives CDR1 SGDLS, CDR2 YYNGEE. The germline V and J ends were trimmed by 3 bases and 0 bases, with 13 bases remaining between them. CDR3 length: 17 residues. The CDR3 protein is CASSGRDSSSYNSPLHF. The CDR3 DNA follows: TGTGCCAGCAGCGGCCGGGACTCGAGCTCCTATAATTCACCCCTCCACTTT.

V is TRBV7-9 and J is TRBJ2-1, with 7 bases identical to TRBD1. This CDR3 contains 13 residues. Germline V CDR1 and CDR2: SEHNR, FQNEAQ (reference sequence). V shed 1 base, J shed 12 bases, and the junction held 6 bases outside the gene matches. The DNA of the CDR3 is TGTGCCAGCAGCTTAGAATTGGACAGGCCGCAGTTCTTC. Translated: CASSLELDRPQFF. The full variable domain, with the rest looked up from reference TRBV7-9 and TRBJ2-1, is DTGVSQNPRHKITKRGQNVTFRCDPISEHNRLYWYRQTLGQGPEFLTYFQNEAQLEKSRLLSDRFSAERPKGSFSTLEIQRTEQGDSAMYLCASSLELDRPQFFGPGTRLTVL.

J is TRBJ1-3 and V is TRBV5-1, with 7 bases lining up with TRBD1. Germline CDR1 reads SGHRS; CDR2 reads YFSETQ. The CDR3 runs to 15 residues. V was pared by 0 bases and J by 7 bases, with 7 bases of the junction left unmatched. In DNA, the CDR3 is TGCGCCAGCAGCTTGGCCTCCGGGACAGCGAACACCATATATTTT. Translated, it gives CASSLASGTANTIYF.

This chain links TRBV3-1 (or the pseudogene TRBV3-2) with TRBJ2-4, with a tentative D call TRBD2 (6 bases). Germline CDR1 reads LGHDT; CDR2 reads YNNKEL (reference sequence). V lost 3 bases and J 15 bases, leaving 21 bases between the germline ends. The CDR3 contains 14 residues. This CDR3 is CASSHSSLGGLWYF. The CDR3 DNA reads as TGTGCCAGCAGCCATTCTTCGCTCGGGGGTTTGTGGTACTTC.

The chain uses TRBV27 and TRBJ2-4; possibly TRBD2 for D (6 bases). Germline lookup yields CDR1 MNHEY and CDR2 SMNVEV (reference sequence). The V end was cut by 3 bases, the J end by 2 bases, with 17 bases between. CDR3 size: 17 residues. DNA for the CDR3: TGTGCCAGCAGTTTGGGGACTCCCGGGGGAACCAAAAACATTCAGTACTTC. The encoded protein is CASSLGTPGGTKNIQYF.

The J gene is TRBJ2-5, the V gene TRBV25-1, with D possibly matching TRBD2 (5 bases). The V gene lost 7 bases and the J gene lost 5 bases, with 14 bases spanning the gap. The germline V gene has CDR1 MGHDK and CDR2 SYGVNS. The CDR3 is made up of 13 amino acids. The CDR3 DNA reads TGTGCCAGCATCGATGGTGGCGGGGAGACCCAGTACTTC. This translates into CASIDGGGETQYF.

CDR3 sequence reads: CASSLESPAGGLYGYTF. The CDR3 coding sequence is TGTGCCAGCAGTTTAGAATCCCCGGCAGGGGGCCTCTATGGCTACACCTTC. The chain is built from TRBV27 and TRBJ1-2; TRBD1 agrees at 8 bases. Per germline, CDR1 MNHEY and CDR2 SMNVEV (reference sequence). V was pared by 2 bases and J by 4 bases, with 12 bases of the junction left unmatched. The CDR3 length is 17 residues.

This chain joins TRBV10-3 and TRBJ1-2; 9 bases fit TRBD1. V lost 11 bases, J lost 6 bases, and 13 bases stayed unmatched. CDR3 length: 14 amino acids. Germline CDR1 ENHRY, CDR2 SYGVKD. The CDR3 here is CAARVSGQGDGYTF. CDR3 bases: TGTGCCGCTCGGGTGTCGGGACAGGGTGATGGCTACACCTTC.

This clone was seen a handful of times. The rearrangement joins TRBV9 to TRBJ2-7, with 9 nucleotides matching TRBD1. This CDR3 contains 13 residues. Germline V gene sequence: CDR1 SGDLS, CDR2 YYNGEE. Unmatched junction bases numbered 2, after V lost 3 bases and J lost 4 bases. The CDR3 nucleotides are TGTGCCAGCAGCGGCGGACAGGGGTACGAGCAGTACTTC. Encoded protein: CASSGGQGYEQYF.

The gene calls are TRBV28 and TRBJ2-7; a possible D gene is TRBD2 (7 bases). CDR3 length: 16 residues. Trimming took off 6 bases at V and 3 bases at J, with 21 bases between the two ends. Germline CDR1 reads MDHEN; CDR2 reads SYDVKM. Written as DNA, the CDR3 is TGTGCCAGCAGGAGGGGGGGTGGTACAGGAGACTACGAGCAGTACTTC. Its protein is CASRRGGGTGDYEQYF.

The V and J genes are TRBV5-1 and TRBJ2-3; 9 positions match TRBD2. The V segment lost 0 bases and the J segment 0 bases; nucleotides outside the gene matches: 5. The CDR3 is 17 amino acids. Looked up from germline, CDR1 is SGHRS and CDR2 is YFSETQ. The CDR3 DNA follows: TGCGCCAGCAGCTTGGAAGCTAGCGGGACTAGCACAGATACGCAGTATTTT. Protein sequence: CASSLEASGTSTDTQYF.

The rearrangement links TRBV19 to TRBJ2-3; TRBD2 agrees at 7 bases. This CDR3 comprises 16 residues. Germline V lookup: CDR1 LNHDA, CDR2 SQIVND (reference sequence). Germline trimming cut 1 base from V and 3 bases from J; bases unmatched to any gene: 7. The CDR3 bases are TGTGCCAGTAGTATAGTACCAGCGGGGTTGACAGATACGCAGTATTTT. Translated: CASSIVPAGLTDTQYF.

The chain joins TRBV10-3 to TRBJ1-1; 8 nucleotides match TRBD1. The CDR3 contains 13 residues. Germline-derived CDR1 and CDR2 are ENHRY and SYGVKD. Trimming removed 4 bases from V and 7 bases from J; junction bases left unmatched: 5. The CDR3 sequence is CAISGDRGIEAFF. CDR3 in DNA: TGTGCCATCAGTGGCGACAGGGGTATTGAAGCTTTCTTT.

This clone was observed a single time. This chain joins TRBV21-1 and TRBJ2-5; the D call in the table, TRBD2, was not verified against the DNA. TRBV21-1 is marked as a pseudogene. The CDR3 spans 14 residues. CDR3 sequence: CASSRPAASKAQYF. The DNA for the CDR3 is TGTGCCAGCAGCAGGCCCGCAGCTAGTAAGGCCCAGTACTTC.

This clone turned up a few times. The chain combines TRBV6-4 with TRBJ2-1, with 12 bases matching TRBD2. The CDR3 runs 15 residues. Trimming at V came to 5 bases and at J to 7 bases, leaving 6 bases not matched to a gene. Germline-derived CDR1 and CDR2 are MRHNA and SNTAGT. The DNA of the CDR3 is TGTGCCAGCAGTCCGACTAGCGGGAGTCCTAATGAGCAGTTCTTC. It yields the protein CASSPTSGSPNEQFF.

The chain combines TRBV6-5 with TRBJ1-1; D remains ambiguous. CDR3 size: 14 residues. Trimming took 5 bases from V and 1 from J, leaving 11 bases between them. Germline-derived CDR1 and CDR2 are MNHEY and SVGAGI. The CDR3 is CASSREARNTEAFF. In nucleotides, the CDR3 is TGTGCCAGCAGTAGGGAGGCTAGGAACACTGAAGCTTTCTTT.

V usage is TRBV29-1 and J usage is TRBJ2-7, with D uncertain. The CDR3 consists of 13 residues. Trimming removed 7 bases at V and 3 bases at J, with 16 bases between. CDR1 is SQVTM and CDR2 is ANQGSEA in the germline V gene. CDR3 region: CSAGTRVSYEQYF. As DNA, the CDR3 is TGCAGCGCCGGTACCCGTGTAAGCTACGAGCAGTACTTC.